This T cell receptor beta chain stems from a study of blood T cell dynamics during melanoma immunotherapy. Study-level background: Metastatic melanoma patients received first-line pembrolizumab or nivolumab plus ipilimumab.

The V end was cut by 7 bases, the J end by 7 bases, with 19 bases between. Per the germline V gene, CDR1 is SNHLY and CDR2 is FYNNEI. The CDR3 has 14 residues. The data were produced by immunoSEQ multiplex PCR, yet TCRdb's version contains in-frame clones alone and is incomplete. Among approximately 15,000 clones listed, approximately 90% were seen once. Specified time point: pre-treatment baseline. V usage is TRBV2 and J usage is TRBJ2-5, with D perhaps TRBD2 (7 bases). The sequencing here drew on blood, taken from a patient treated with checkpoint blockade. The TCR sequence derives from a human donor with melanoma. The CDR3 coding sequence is TGTGCCAGCAAGTTCGGCGGGGGCCGCGGGACCCAGTACTTC. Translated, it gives CASKFGGGRGTQYF.